This passage covers 25 T cell receptor beta chains from one sample sequenced in a study of blood T cell repertoires in COVID-19. Libraries were prepared by immunoSEQ multiplex PCR; TCRdb keeps only in-frame clonotypes and omits some of them. The data hold roughly 200,000 clones, with 85% to 90% observed a single time. Sequenced sample: PBMCs or T cells enriched from blood (not recorded which). These receptor sequences come from a woman aged 45-59 years in a cohort exposed to, infected with or recovered from COVID-19 (not recorded which).

In its sample, this clone was seen once. V and J are TRBV27 and TRBJ1-6, with 10 bases matching TRBD1. CDR1 and CDR2 (germline): MNHEY, SMNVEV (reference sequence). The CDR3 is made up of 16 amino acids. V lost 5 bases to trimming and J lost 8 bases; unmatched junction nucleotides: 9. The CDR3 sequence: CASSLGDRGGYSPLHF. The CDR3 bases are TGTGCCAGCAGTCTAGGGGACAGGGGAGGGTATTCACCCCTCCACTTT.

This clone came up once. The chain joins TRBV2 to TRBJ1-2, with D tentatively TRBD1 (5 bases). Germline assignment: CDR1 SNHLY and CDR2 FYNNEI. Trimming took off 4 bases at V and 8 bases at J, with 20 bases between the two ends. The CDR3 extends over 15 amino acids. The CDR3 is CASSVHSLGGKGYTF. The CDR3 DNA follows: TGTGCCAGCAGTGTTCACTCACTCGGGGGGAAGGGCTACACCTTC.

This sequence joins TRBV15 and TRBJ2-7; D is perhaps TRBD2 (7 bases). The V end lost 0 bases, the J end lost 2 bases, and 8 bases lay between the germline ends. The CDR3 has 14 residues. CDR1 LNHNV and CDR2 YYDKDF come from the germline V gene (reference sequence). The CDR3 spells CATSRERGPYEQYF. Written as DNA, the CDR3 is TGTGCCACCAGCAGAGAGCGGGGGCCCTACGAGCAGTACTTC.

V gene TRBV27 combines with J gene TRBJ1-2; TRBD1 might be the D (5 bases). V was shortened by 1 base and J by 0 bases, with 12 bases between the two germline ends. Germline V gives CDR1 MNHEY, CDR2 SMNVEV (reference sequence). The CDR3 contains 16 residues. CDR3 in amino acids: CASSLFVRDPNYGYTF. For the CDR3, the DNA is TGTGCCAGCAGTTTATTCGTCAGGGATCCTAACTATGGCTACACCTTC.

CDR3 sequence reads: CASSSGQVPQYF. CDR3 in DNA: TGTGCCAGCAGTTCAGGACAGGTTCCCCAGTACTTC. This chain links TRBV12-3 or TRBV12-4 with TRBJ2-7; the match to TRBD1 covers 7 bases. The CDR3 runs to 12 residues. V shed 4 bases, J shed 10 bases, and the junction held 7 bases outside the gene matches.

This chain connects TRBV5-6 to TRBJ2-3; unclear D gene. V was clipped by 7 bases and J by 3 bases, with 9 bases between them. There are 12 residues in the CDR3. The germline CDR1 and CDR2 sequences are SGHDT and YYEEEE. CDR3 coding DNA: TGTGCCAGCTCCCTGACTACAGATACGCAGTATTTT. Translation: CASSLTTDTQYF.

The genes are TRBV10-3 and TRBJ1-2; a weak D match, TRBD1 (5 bases). There are 16 residues in the CDR3. Per the germline V gene, CDR1 is ENHRY and CDR2 is SYGVKD. V lost 3 bases and J 8 bases, leaving 22 bases between the germline ends. The CDR3 region has the DNA TGTGCCATCAGTGAACCCCCGGGGAGGGGAAGGGCCGGCTACACCTTC. Its protein is CAISEPPGRGRAGYTF.

The J gene is TRBJ1-2, the V gene TRBV19; tentative D call: TRBD1 (5 bases). CDR3 length equals 11 residues. Germline CDR1 reads LNHDA; CDR2 reads SQIVND (reference sequence). V was pared by 10 bases and J by 8 bases, with 14 bases between. Written as DNA, the CDR3 is TGTGCCAAAGGGGCGGGGGTCGGCTACACCTTC. Its translation is CAKGAGVGYTF.

This rearrangement joins TRBV30 to TRBJ1-5, with D perhaps TRBD1 (6 bases). There are 13 residues in the CDR3. V was pared by 2 bases and J by 9 bases, with 14 bases between. In germline, CDR1 is GTSNPN, CDR2 SVGIG (reference sequence). Here the CDR3 DNA reads TGTGCCTGGAGTAAAGACAGGACTTGGCCCCAGCATTTT. Protein: CAWSKDRTWPQHF.

Comments on this clone: Other nucleotide sequences from this sample produce the same CDR3. The chain recombines TRBV7-2 with TRBJ1-2, with 7 bases matching TRBD1. The V segment lost 4 bases and the J segment 2 bases; nucleotides outside the gene matches: 1. CDR3 length equals 13 residues. Germline assignment: CDR1 SGHTA and CDR2 FQGNSA. As DNA, the CDR3 is TGTGCCAGCAGCTCGACAGGGAACTATGGCTACACCTTC. This translates into CASSSTGNYGYTF.

The rearrangement links TRBV24-1 to TRBJ2-2; 9 bases map to TRBD2. Per germline, CDR1 KGHDR and CDR2 SFDVKD. This CDR3 comprises 16 residues. The junction had 3 bases not matched to a gene; V was cut back by 5 bases and J by 0 bases. The chain's CDR3 is CATSGLAGANTGELFF. The CDR3 coding sequence is TGTGCCACCAGTGGATTAGCGGGGGCGAACACCGGGGAGCTGTTTTTT.

J is TRBJ2-7 and V is TRBV7-2; TRBD2 aligns across 13 bases. The CDR3 covers 17 residues. J gave up 1 base and V 4 bases, and 7 bases lay outside the gene matches. The germline CDR1 and CDR2 sequences are SGHTA and FQGNSA. CDR3: CASSWGLAGPRSYEQYF. The CDR3 DNA reads as TGTGCCAGCAGCTGGGGACTAGCGGGGCCCCGTTCCTACGAGCAGTACTTC. Based on the CDR3 plus reference TRBV7-2 and TRBJ2-7, the full variable domain is GAGVSQSPSNKVTEKGKDVELRCDPISGHTALYWYRQSLGQGLEFLIYFQGNSAPDKSGLPSDRFSAERTGGSVSTLTIQRTQQEDSAVYLCASSWGLAGPRSYEQYFGPGTRLTVT.

This clone was recorded once. The gene calls are TRBV5-4 and TRBJ1-3, with D maybe TRBD1 (5 bases). The germline V and J ends were trimmed by 0 bases and 0 bases, with 10 bases remaining between them. This CDR3 is built from 16 residues. The germline V gene has CDR1 SGHNT and CDR2 YYREEE (reference sequence). CDR3 amino acids: CASSLAGLNSGNTIYF. In DNA form, the CDR3 reads TGTGCCAGCAGCTTGGCAGGGTTGAACTCTGGAAACACCATATATTTT.

The rearrangement joins TRBV4-3 to TRBJ2-6, with 8 nucleotides matching TRBD1. The V gene end was trimmed by 1 base and the J gene end by 0 bases; junction bases not matched to a gene: 5. The CDR3 loop spans 18 amino acids. In germline, CDR1 is LGHNA, CDR2 YSLEER. The DNA of the CDR3 is TGCGCCAGCAGCCAAGCCGGGACAGGCTTCTCTGGGGCCAACGTCCTGACTTTC. This sequence encodes CASSQAGTGFSGANVLTF.

The V call is TRBV10-3, the J call TRBJ2-7; TRBD2 agrees at 13 bases. Trimming at V came to 4 bases and at J to 3 bases, leaving 0 bases not matched to a gene. The CDR3 has 14 amino acids. Germline-derived CDR1 and CDR2 are ENHRY and SYGVKD. CDR3 in amino acids: CAISGLAGGYEQYF. The CDR3 region has the DNA TGTGCCATCAGTGGACTAGCGGGGGGCTACGAGCAGTACTTC.

The chain recombines TRBV19 with TRBJ1-1; D gene unclear. CDR3 length: 12 residues. Trimming cost V 4 bases and J 2 bases, with 5 bases left between them. From germline, CDR1 is LNHDA and CDR2 SQIVND (reference sequence). The CDR3 region has the DNA TGTGCCAGTAGTAGCTACAACACTGAAGCTTTCTTT. Amino acids: CASSSYNTEAFF.

The chain carries TRBV3-1 (or the pseudogene TRBV3-2) and TRBJ1-2; the match to TRBD1 covers 10 bases. J gave up 7 bases and V 4 bases, and 15 bases lay outside the gene matches. CDR3 length equals 17 residues. Germline V gene lookup returns CDR1 LGHDT and CDR2 YNNKEL (reference sequence). The CDR3 is CASSPSGDRGLWSGYTF. CDR3 nucleotides: TGTGCCAGCAGCCCTTCCGGAGACAGGGGGCTGTGGAGTGGCTACACCTTC.

DNA for the CDR3: TGTGCCAGCAGCCAAGCAGGTCCAGTAGACGAGACCCAGTACTTC. Its protein is CASSQAGPVDETQYF. The chain joins TRBV3-1 (or the pseudogene TRBV3-2) to TRBJ2-5; no definite D call. V lost 1 base to trimming and J lost 5 bases, with 14 bases between them. The CDR3 sequence is 15 residues long. Germline CDR1 reads LGHDT; CDR2 reads YNNKEL (reference sequence).

The chain has TRBV4-3 and TRBJ1-6, with D perhaps matching TRBD1 (5 bases). Trimming removed 4 bases from V and 7 bases from J, with 14 bases in between. The CDR3 loop spans 15 amino acids. CDR1 and CDR2 from the germline V gene are LGHNA and YSLEER. CDR3 sequence (DNA): TGCGCCAGCAGCCTCACCGAGCAGGGCAATTCACCCCTCCACTTT. Translation gives CASSLTEQGNSPLHF.

The chain carries TRBV4-1 and TRBJ1-2; 12 bases are shared with TRBD1. The V gene end was trimmed by 3 bases and the J gene end by 2 bases; junction bases not matched to a gene: 4. CDR1 is MGHRA and CDR2 is YSYEKL in the germline V gene. This CDR3 has 16 amino acids. CDR3 loop: CASSQPGQGANYGYTF. In DNA, the CDR3 is TGCGCCAGCAGCCAGCCGGGACAGGGGGCGAACTATGGCTACACCTTC.

The chain recombines TRBV11-3 with TRBJ2-5, with 12 bases matching TRBD2. V trimming: 0 bases; J trimming: 5 bases; junction bases outside the gene matches: 10. The CDR3 totals 18 residues. Germline V gives CDR1 SGHNT, CDR2 YENEEA. The CDR3 here is CASSLDQELAGGRETQYF. CDR3 in DNA: TGTGCCAGCAGCTTAGATCAAGAACTAGCGGGGGGCCGGGAGACCCAGTACTTC.

This chain uses TRBV3-1 (or the pseudogene TRBV3-2) with TRBJ1-1; D is uncertain. Germline CDR1 and CDR2: LGHDT and YNNKEL (reference sequence). The ends were cut back, 4 bases at V and 4 bases at J, with 10 bases in the middle. This CDR3 comprises 13 residues. The CDR3 loop is CASSREIPTEAFF. DNA for the CDR3: TGTGCCAGCAGCCGTGAGATCCCCACTGAAGCTTTCTTT.

Worth noting for this clone: Since a much larger clone is just one base distant, this may be a read error. The J gene is TRBJ1-1, the V gene TRBV11-3; 9 bases match TRBD1. Losses at the gene ends were 4 bases for V and 1 base for J; bases not matched to a gene: 1. CDR1 SGHNT and CDR2 YENEEA come from the germline V gene. This CDR3 is built from 14 residues. CDR3 sequence reads: CASSWGQGNTEAFF. The DNA of the CDR3 is TGTGCCAGCAGCTGGGGACAGGGGAACACTGAAGCTTTCTTT.

The J gene is TRBJ2-2, the V gene TRBV4-3; D gene unclear. The germline gives CDR1 LGHNA, CDR2 YSLEER. This CDR3 contains 9 residues. V shed 6 bases and J shed 15 bases, with 8 bases lying between them. CDR3 amino acids: CASSPQLFF. The CDR3 nucleotides are TGCGCCAGCAGTCCACAATTGTTTTTT.

V is TRBV7-2 and J is TRBJ1-5; TRBD1 is a possible D gene (5 bases). Trimming shortened V by 5 bases and J by 6 bases, and 20 bases separated the two germline ends. This CDR3 has 16 residues. Looked up from germline, CDR1 is SGHTA and CDR2 is FQGNSA. DNA for the CDR3: TGTGCCAGCAGCCCAAGGGTGGTCGGGGGTGCTCAGCCCCAGCATTTT. Translating gives CASSPRVVGGAQPQHF.